Following are 22 T cell receptor beta chains from one sample sequenced in a study of blood T cells in healthy people across ages. Alongside a J-beta primer mix, a sample-barcoded 5' primer served in a second PCR lasting about 7 to 12 cycles. TCRdb re-derived calls from the 5' RACE reads in MiXCR, one entry per CDR3 protein. The sample shows about 1.8 million distinct CDR3 sequences, approximately 50% of them seen only once. Sequencing used blood. The receptors were sampled from a woman aged 40 to 50 in good health.

This rearrangement joins TRBV5-1 to TRBJ2-1; TRBD2 aligns across 13 bases. CDR1 is SGHRS and CDR2 is YFSETQ in the germline V gene. This CDR3 has 17 residues. V lost 4 bases and J lost 4; bases outside the gene matches: 8. CDR3 amino acids: CASSPGTSGAIYNEQFF. For the CDR3, the DNA is TGCGCCAGCAGCCCGGGGACTAGCGGGGCCATATACAATGAGCAGTTCTTC. Using reference TRBV5-1 and TRBJ2-1 for the parts outside the CDR3, the full variable domain is KAGVTQTPRYLIKTRGQQVTLSCSPISGHRSVSWYQQTPGQGLQFLFEYFSETQRNKGNFPGRFSGRQFSNSRSEMNVSTLELGDSALYLCASSPGTSGAIYNEQFFGPGTRLTVL.

This clonotype showed up just once. The chain joins TRBV9 to TRBJ1-4, with D hard to call. Trimming pared 0 bases from V and 5 bases from J, leaving 5 bases between. Looked up from germline, CDR1 is SGDLS and CDR2 is YYNGEE. The CDR3 is 13 amino acids. This chain's CDR3 is CASSVEGNEKLFF. The CDR3 DNA sequence: TGTGCCAGCAGCGTAGAAGGCAATGAAAAACTGTTTTTT.

The chain employs TRBV6-1 and TRBJ1-5; D unclear. CDR3 length: 15 residues. V was clipped by 6 bases and J by 3 bases, with 15 bases between them. The germline gives CDR1 MNHNS, CDR2 SASEGT. CDR3 amino acids: CASRMVTWNNQPQHF. As DNA, the CDR3 is TGTGCCAGCAGAATGGTGACTTGGAACAATCAGCCCCAGCATTTT.

Written as DNA, the CDR3 is TGCAGTGCTAGAGCCTCAGGCGGAAAAGAGACCCAGTACTTC. Residues: CSARASGGKETQYF. This chain connects TRBV20-1 to TRBJ2-4; D gene uncertain. The J call could be wrong; TRBJ2-5 is a better fit for the DNA end. Germline V gene sequence: CDR1 DFQATT, CDR2 SNEGSKA (reference sequence). The CDR3 loop spans 14 amino acids.

This clonotype occurred many times. V is TRBV29-1 and J is TRBJ2-3; 13 bases align to TRBD2. The length of the CDR3 is 17 residues. V shed 6 bases and J 5 bases; nucleotides not matched to a gene: 14. The germline V gene has CDR1 SQVTM and CDR2 ANQGSEA. The CDR3 sequence is CSVSGTSGALQGDTQYF. The DNA for the CDR3 is TGCAGCGTCTCCGGGACTAGCGGGGCCTTACAGGGAGATACGCAGTATTTT.

The V and J genes are TRBV6-5 and TRBJ2-7; 9 bases align to TRBD1. The CDR3 is 14 amino acids. Germline values: CDR1 MNHEY, CDR2 SVGAGI. The trim removed 6 bases at V and 5 bases at J, leaving 8 bases unmatched. CDR3 sequence: CASRPGQGNHEQYF. In nucleotides, the CDR3 is TGTGCCAGCAGACCGGGACAGGGTAACCACGAGCAGTACTTC.

The chain links TRBV6-2 or TRBV6-3 to TRBJ2-1; 9 bases agree with TRBD2. J was trimmed by 4 bases and V by 6 bases; bases with no gene match: 7. Germline V gene lookup returns CDR1 MNHEY and CDR2 SVGEGT. There are 15 residues in the CDR3. The CDR3 DNA sequence: TGTGCCAGCAGGTCCGGCGGGGGGGATTACAATGAGCAGTTCTTC. Its translation is CASRSGGGDYNEQFF.

This chain joins TRBV7-2 and TRBJ2-5; 8 bases agree with TRBD2. The ends lost 5 bases at V and 2 bases at J; junction bases unmatched: 10. The CDR3 runs 16 residues. Germline V gene data show CDR1 as SGHTA and CDR2 as FQGNSA. The CDR3 spells CASSQTSVARQETQYF. The CDR3, as DNA: TGTGCCAGCAGCCAGACTAGCGTGGCGAGACAAGAGACCCAGTACTTC.

This chain joins TRBV7-2 and TRBJ2-1; D is undetermined. The V gene's germline CDR1 is SGHTA and CDR2 FQGNSA. V gave up 5 bases and J gave up 3 bases, with 17 bases separating them. This CDR3 region has 16 residues. The CDR3 reads CASSPQTSSLYNEQFF. CDR3 coding DNA: TGTGCCAGCAGCCCCCAAACGTCGAGCCTCTACAATGAGCAGTTCTTC. Full variable domain (remainder filled in from reference TRBV7-2 and TRBJ2-1): GAGVSQSPSNKVTEKGKDVELRCDPISGHTALYWYRQSLGQGLEFLIYFQGNSAPDKSGLPSDRFSAERTGGSVSTLTIQRTQQEDSAVYLCASSPQTSSLYNEQFFGPGTRLTVL.

In its sample, this clonotype was seen many times. At one boundary the junction diverges from the germline segment, which might be a read error. The chain combines TRBV5-1 with TRBJ2-5; 9 nucleotides line up with TRBD1. The CDR3 spans 15 residues. Germline loops: CDR1 SGHRS, CDR2 YFSETQ. The CDR3 spells CASSLPGQGQETQYF. In DNA form, the CDR3 reads TGTGCCAGCAGTTTACCCGGACAGGGGCAAGAGACCCAGTACTTC.

The chain employs TRBV20-1 and TRBJ1-2; no clear D gene. Between the trimmed V and J ends, which lost 7 bases and 1 base, there was a span of 19 bases. Germline CDR1 is DFQATT and CDR2 is SNEGSKA (reference sequence). The CDR3 runs 15 residues. The CDR3 here is CSGQVPTAINYGYTF. In nucleotides, the CDR3 is TGCAGTGGTCAGGTTCCTACAGCGATTAACTATGGCTACACCTTC.

As DNA, the CDR3 is TGTGCCAGCAGCTTAGAGGTGGGACTAGCGGGAGTAGTGGGTGAGCAGTTCTTC. Translation gives CASSLEVGLAGVVGEQFF. The chain combines TRBV7-2 with TRBJ2-1; TRBD2 matches at 14 bases. This CDR3 contains 18 residues. Trimming at V came to 1 base and at J to 9 bases, leaving 11 bases not matched to a gene. Germline CDR1 reads SGHTA; CDR2 reads FQGNSA.

The genes are TRBV28 and TRBJ1-4, with D unclear. Germline V gene lookup returns CDR1 MDHEN and CDR2 SYDVKM. This CDR3 comprises 13 residues. Trimming removed 10 bases at V and 2 bases at J, with 11 bases between. CDR3 in DNA: TGTGCCATCGGAGGAGGCACTAATGAAAAACTGTTTTTT. Residues: CAIGGGTNEKLFF.

This clonotype has more than one count but fewer than ten. The gene calls are TRBV4-3 and TRBJ2-1; the match to TRBD2 covers 10 bases. The length of the CDR3 is 14 residues. Germline assignment: CDR1 LGHNA and CDR2 YSLEER. With 0 bases clipped from V and 7 bases from J, the junction kept 0 bases outside the gene matches. The CDR3 DNA is TGCGCCAGCAGCCAAGAACTAGCGGGGAATGAGCAGTTCTTC. This sequence encodes CASSQELAGNEQFF.

The J gene is TRBJ2-1, the V gene TRBV2, with TRBD1 matching over 9 bases. This CDR3 contains 18 residues. V trimming: 5 bases; J trimming: 3 bases; junction bases outside the gene matches: 14. In germline, CDR1 is SNHLY, CDR2 FYNNEI. This chain's CDR3 is CASSLRTGTGRIYNEQFF. CDR3 in DNA: TGTGCCAGCAGTTTAAGAACCGGGACAGGGAGAATCTACAATGAGCAGTTCTTC.

This chain connects TRBV15 to TRBJ1-2, with TRBD1 identical over 10 bases. Germline V gene lookup returns CDR1 LNHNV and CDR2 YYDKDF (reference sequence). The V and J ends lost 5 bases and 4 bases, in that order; junction bases with no gene match: 13. The CDR3 totals 17 residues. CDR3 nucleotide sequence: TGTGCCACCAGCGAAGTCCCGACAGGGGGCATTGGCTATGGCTACACCTTC. The encoded protein is CATSEVPTGGIGYGYTF. Combining the CDR3 with reference TRBV15 and TRBJ1-2 gives the whole variable domain DAMVIQNPRYQVTQFGKPVTLSCSQTLNHNVMYWYQQKSSQAPKLLFHYYDKDFNNEADTPDNFQSRRPNTSFCFLDIRSPGLGDTAMYLCATSEVPTGGIGYGYTFGSGTRLTVV.

A few counts support this clonotype. This chain uses TRBV5-1 with TRBJ1-2; 7 positions agree with TRBD1. V shed 3 bases, J shed 8 bases, and the junction held 7 bases outside the gene matches. This CDR3 is 13 amino acids long. Germline CDR1 is SGHRS and CDR2 is YFSETQ. In nucleotides, the CDR3 is TGCGCCAGCAGCTCGAGACAGGGTCAGGGCTACACCTTC. Its protein is CASSSRQGQGYTF. The whole variable domain, remainder taken from reference TRBV5-1 and TRBJ1-2, is KAGVTQTPRYLIKTRGQQVTLSCSPISGHRSVSWYQQTPGQGLQFLFEYFSETQRNKGNFPGRFSGRQFSNSRSEMNVSTLELGDSALYLCASSSRQGQGYTFGSGTRLTVV.

The genes are TRBV7-9 and TRBJ2-5; 7 positions match TRBD2. The CDR3 is made up of 17 amino acids. CDR1 is SEHNR, CDR2 FQNEAQ, per germline (reference sequence). V was clipped by 1 base and J by 0 bases; unmatched bases: 8. CDR3 nucleotides: TGTGCCAGCAGCTTAGTAGGGAAAGCGGGGTACCAAGAGACCCAGTACTTC. Translated: CASSLVGKAGYQETQYF.

The chain is built from TRBV12-3 or TRBV12-4 and TRBJ2-7; a weak D match, TRBD1 (6 bases). The CDR3 has 17 residues. V was pared by 5 bases and J by 1 base, with 21 bases between. CDR3 residues: CASSQYLPGHPSYEQYF. As DNA, the CDR3 is TGTGCCAGCAGTCAGTACCTTCCGGGACACCCATCCTACGAGCAGTACTTC.

V and J are TRBV13 and TRBJ2-5; D is uncertain. The J call may be wrong; the DNA end is better matched by TRBJ2-1. Germline loops: CDR1 PRHDT, CDR2 FYEKMQ (reference sequence). This CDR3 has 15 amino acids. The CDR3 nucleotides are TGTGCCAGCAGCTTAGGAGGGCAGCGTCAAGAGACCCAGTTCTTC. Its translation: CASSLGGQRQETQFF.

This clonotype has a handful of counts. The V and J genes are TRBV24-1 and TRBJ2-3; TRBD1 matches 9 bases. The germline gives CDR1 KGHDR, CDR2 SFDVKD. The V segment lost 3 bases and the J segment 3 bases; nucleotides outside the gene matches: 6. The CDR3 length is 16 residues. This CDR3 is CATSDGGQGRTDTQYF. The CDR3 nucleotides read TGTGCCACCAGTGATGGGGGACAGGGTAGGACAGATACGCAGTATTTT.

About this clonotype: A junction boundary mismatches the germline segment, possibly from a read error. This chain joins TRBV12-3 or TRBV12-4 and TRBJ2-1; perhaps TRBD2 as D (7 bases). The CDR3 is made up of 17 amino acids. CDR3: CASSLEGGGSRPNEQLF. The DNA for the CDR3 is TGTGCCAGCAGTTTAGAGGGGGGGGGTTCTCGACCCAATGAGCAGCTCTTC.